This is a list of T cell receptor beta chains from one sample in a study of blood T cell repertoires in COVID-19. Using immunoSEQ multiplex PCR, the repertoire was profiled, and TCRdb retains in-frame clones only, with some absent. The table shows roughly 150,000 clones, with 80% to 90% occurring only once. Sequenced: peripheral blood. The source of these receptors is a woman aged 45 to 65 with COVID-19, enrolled during active disease. CDR3s include the opening cysteine and the closing phenylalanine or tryptophan. Fields, in order: J gene, CDR3 length, D gene, clone size, V gene, CDR3 DNA, CDR3 protein. A D gene is named only where the DNA matches it firmly. Size is omitted from some rows. Given values are once, few, many or a class for expanded clones.

J gene: TRBJ1-1
CDR3 length: 13
D gene: .
clone size: .
V gene: TRBV19
CDR3 DNA: TGTGCCAGTAGTTCCCTCTTGAACACTGAAGCTTTCTTT
CDR3 protein: CASSSLLNTEAFF

J gene: TRBJ1-2
CDR3 length: 14
D gene: TRBD1
clone size: .
V gene: TRBV19
CDR3 DNA: TGTGCCAGTAGTTCAAGGCAGGGGGACTATGGCTACACCTTC
CDR3 protein: CASSSRQGDYGYTF

J gene: TRBJ2-5
CDR3 length: 16
D gene: TRBD2
clone size: .
V gene: TRBV5-1
CDR3 DNA: TGCGCCAGCAGCCGTGGCGGGGGGGCTGGCCAAGAGACCCAGTACTTC
CDR3 protein: CASSRGGGAGQETQYF

J gene: TRBJ2-5
CDR3 length: 18
D gene: TRBD2
clone size: .
V gene: TRBV7-7
CDR3 DNA: TGTGCCAGCAGCTTAGGACTAGCGGGGGGGGCGAGACAAGAGACCCAGTACTTC
CDR3 protein: CASSLGLAGGARQETQYF

J gene: TRBJ1-4
CDR3 length: 12
D gene: .
clone size: .
V gene: TRBV12-5
CDR3 DNA: TGTGCTAGTGGTTCCCTTAATGAAAAACTGTTTTTT
CDR3 protein: CASGSLNEKLFF

J gene: TRBJ2-2
CDR3 length: 15
D gene: .
clone size: .
V gene: TRBV27
CDR3 DNA: TGTGCCAGCAGTTTCGGGACTCAGTTAACCGGGGAGCTGTTTTTT
CDR3 protein: CASSFGTQLTGELFF

J gene: TRBJ1-4
CDR3 length: 13
D gene: .
clone size: .
V gene: TRBV9
CDR3 DNA: TGTGCCAGCAGCGTTTCCAGCGATGAAAAACTGTTTTTT
CDR3 protein: CASSVSSDEKLFF

J gene: TRBJ1-1
CDR3 length: 14
D gene: .
clone size: .
V gene: TRBV28
CDR3 DNA: TGTGCCAGCAGTTTTGACAGATATTCCTCTGAAGCTTTCTTT
CDR3 protein: CASSFDRYSSEAFF

J gene: TRBJ2-3
CDR3 length: 15
D gene: .
clone size: once
V gene: TRBV21-1
CDR3 DNA: TGTGCCAGCAGCAAGGGACAGGAGATCACAGATACGCAGTATTTT
CDR3 protein: CASSKGQEITDTQYF

J gene: TRBJ2-7
CDR3 length: 12
D gene: .
clone size: .
V gene: TRBV6-5
CDR3 DNA: TGTGCCAGCAGTTACTCGAGATTCGAGCAGTACTTC
CDR3 protein: CASSYSRFEQYF

J gene: TRBJ1-3
CDR3 length: 15
D gene: .
clone size: .
V gene: TRBV11-2
CDR3 DNA: TGTGCCAGCAGCTTAGTAGCGGGACTGGGGGACACCATATATTTT
CDR3 protein: CASSLVAGLGDTIYF

J gene: TRBJ2-2
CDR3 length: 18
D gene: TRBD1
clone size: .
V gene: TRBV9
CDR3 DNA: TGTGCCAGCAGCCCCGTATCGGGACAGGGGGCTAACACCGGGGAGCTGTTTTTT
CDR3 protein: CASSPVSGQGANTGELFF

J gene: TRBJ1-3
CDR3 length: 14
D gene: TRBD1
clone size: .
V gene: TRBV29-1
CDR3 DNA: TGCAGCGTTGAAGAAGCCGGACAGGGGGACACCATATATTTT
CDR3 protein: CSVEEAGQGDTIYF

J gene: TRBJ1-4
CDR3 length: 15
D gene: .
clone size: .
V gene: TRBV3-1/TRBV3-2
CDR3 DNA: TGTGCCAGCAGCCGCCGGGGCGGGGTTTTCGAAAAACTGTTTTTT
CDR3 protein: CASSRRGGVFEKLFF

J gene: TRBJ2-2
CDR3 length: 17
D gene: .
clone size: .
V gene: TRBV7-8
CDR3 DNA: TGTGCCAGCAGCCAGACGGACATTCTAGGGGATACCGGGGAGCTGTTTTTT
CDR3 protein: CASSQTDILGDTGELFF

J gene: TRBJ1-6
CDR3 length: 15
D gene: .
clone size: .
V gene: TRBV7-2
CDR3 DNA: TGTGCCAGCAGCTCCCTTAACTCCTATAATTCACCCCTCCACTTT
CDR3 protein: CASSSLNSYNSPLHF

J gene: TRBJ2-1
CDR3 length: 14
D gene: .
clone size: .
V gene: TRBV3-1/TRBV3-2
CDR3 DNA: TGTGCCAGCAGCCAGTCTACTCGGTACAATGAGCAGTTCTTC
CDR3 protein: CASSQSTRYNEQFF

J gene: TRBJ1-5
CDR3 length: 14
D gene: .
clone size: .
V gene: TRBV5-1
CDR3 DNA: TGCGCCAGCAGCTTGGAGGGACTTGATGGGCCCCAGCATTTT
CDR3 protein: CASSLEGLDGPQHF

J gene: TRBJ1-2
CDR3 length: 14
D gene: TRBD1
clone size: .
V gene: TRBV6-2/TRBV6-3
CDR3 DNA: TGTGCCAGCAGTTACGGACAGGGGGTTTCAAGCTACACCTTC
CDR3 protein: CASSYGQGVSSYTF

J gene: TRBJ1-3
CDR3 length: 14
D gene: TRBD1
clone size: .
V gene: TRBV5-6
CDR3 DNA: TGTGCCAGCAGCAAAACAGGGGCTGGAAACACCATATATTTT
CDR3 protein: CASSKTGAGNTIYF

J gene: TRBJ2-1
CDR3 length: 13
D gene: .
clone size: .
V gene: TRBV28
CDR3 DNA: TGTGCCAGCAGCCGGACAATCTACAATGAGCAGTTCTTC
CDR3 protein: CASSRTIYNEQFF

J gene: TRBJ2-3
CDR3 length: 16
D gene: TRBD2
clone size: .
V gene: TRBV28
CDR3 DNA: TGTGCCAGCAGTTTAAGGGCGGGGGGCTACACAGATACGCAGTATTTT
CDR3 protein: CASSLRAGGYTDTQYF

J gene: TRBJ2-5
CDR3 length: 17
D gene: TRBD2
clone size: .
V gene: TRBV4-2
CDR3 DNA: TGTGCCAGCAGCCCCGCGAGGCTAGCGGGGGGGCAAGAGACCCAGTACTTC
CDR3 protein: CASSPARLAGGQETQYF

J gene: TRBJ2-1
CDR3 length: 17
D gene: .
clone size: once
V gene: TRBV21-1
CDR3 DNA: TGTGCCAGCAGCAACCACCCCGGGGGGGCCCCCTACAATGAGCAGTTCTTC
CDR3 protein: CASSNHPGGAPYNEQFF

J gene: TRBJ2-3
CDR3 length: 11
D gene: .
clone size: .
V gene: TRBV12-3/TRBV12-4
CDR3 DNA: TGTGCCAGCAGCCGGGGTGATACGCAGTATTTT
CDR3 protein: CASSRGDTQYF

J gene: TRBJ2-1
CDR3 length: 15
D gene: .
clone size: .
V gene: TRBV27
CDR3 DNA: TGTGCCAGCAGTTCCCCGAGGGGGGGTTACAATGAGCAGTTCTTC
CDR3 protein: CASSSPRGGYNEQFF

J gene: TRBJ1-2
CDR3 length: 15
D gene: TRBD1
clone size: .
V gene: TRBV3-1/TRBV3-2
CDR3 DNA: TGTGCCAGCAGCCAAGGGACAGGGGGAGGGTATGGCTACACCTTC
CDR3 protein: CASSQGTGGGYGYTF

J gene: TRBJ1-5
CDR3 length: 15
D gene: .
clone size: .
V gene: TRBV28
CDR3 DNA: TGTGCCAGCAGTTCGACAGGTCCGAAAAATCAGCCCCAGCATTTT
CDR3 protein: CASSSTGPKNQPQHF

J gene: TRBJ2-2
CDR3 length: 17
D gene: TRBD1
clone size: .
V gene: TRBV19
CDR3 DNA: TGTGCCAGTAGTATGGGACAGGGGGTGCTGAACACCGGGGAGCTGTTTTTT
CDR3 protein: CASSMGQGVLNTGELFF

J gene: TRBJ2-5
CDR3 length: 17
D gene: .
clone size: .
V gene: TRBV7-8
CDR3 DNA: TGTGCCAGCAGCCTCAGGGGAATTCGGACCAACCAAGAGACCCAGTACTTC
CDR3 protein: CASSLRGIRTNQETQYF

J gene: TRBJ2-5
CDR3 length: 14
D gene: .
clone size: .
V gene: TRBV6-5
CDR3 DNA: TGTGCCAGCAGCCCAATGGGGCAGCAAGAGACCCAGTACTTC
CDR3 protein: CASSPMGQQETQYF

J gene: TRBJ2-3
CDR3 length: 14
D gene: .
clone size: .
V gene: TRBV5-5
CDR3 DNA: TGTGCCAGCAGCTGGAGGACGAGCGCAGATACGCAGTATTTT
CDR3 protein: CASSWRTSADTQYF

J gene: TRBJ1-3
CDR3 length: 19
D gene: .
clone size: once
V gene: TRBV21-1
CDR3 DNA: TGTGCCAGCAGCAACAGCCCGACAGAGCAGCATTCCTCTGGAAACACCATATATTTT
CDR3 protein: CASSNSPTEQHSSGNTIYF

J gene: TRBJ2-5
CDR3 length: 14
D gene: .
clone size: .
V gene: TRBV11-3
CDR3 DNA: TGTGCCAGCAGCTTAGATTTGCAGGGAGAGACCCAGTACTTC
CDR3 protein: CASSLDLQGETQYF

J gene: TRBJ2-7
CDR3 length: 15
D gene: TRBD1
clone size: once
V gene: TRBV5-6
CDR3 DNA: TGTGCCGGAAACCGCAGGGACAGGGGGCCCCTCGAGCAGTACTTC
CDR3 protein: CAGNRRDRGPLEQYF

J gene: TRBJ1-4
CDR3 length: 15
D gene: .
clone size: .
V gene: TRBV7-9
CDR3 DNA: TGTGCCAGCAGCCCCACCCAGGCAACTAATGAAAAACTGTTTTTT
CDR3 protein: CASSPTQATNEKLFF

J gene: TRBJ1-2
CDR3 length: 13
D gene: .
clone size: .
V gene: TRBV12-3/TRBV12-4
CDR3 DNA: TGTGCCAGCAGTACGACTTCCCCGGTCGGCTACACCTTC
CDR3 protein: CASSTTSPVGYTF

J gene: TRBJ1-1
CDR3 length: 14
D gene: TRBD1
clone size: .
V gene: TRBV6-5
CDR3 DNA: TGTGCCAGCAACATACAGGGGGCTGGGGGTGAAGCTTTCTTT
CDR3 protein: CASNIQGAGGEAFF

J gene: TRBJ2-7
CDR3 length: 12
D gene: .
clone size: .
V gene: TRBV6-2/TRBV6-3
CDR3 DNA: TGTGCCAGCAGTATGGGGGCCGCCGAGCAGTACTTC
CDR3 protein: CASSMGAAEQYF

J gene: TRBJ1-1
CDR3 length: 15
D gene: TRBD1
clone size: .
V gene: TRBV2
CDR3 DNA: TGTGCCAGCAGTGCTTTGGACAGGGGGAACACTGAAGCTTTCTTT
CDR3 protein: CASSALDRGNTEAFF

J gene: TRBJ2-5
CDR3 length: 15
D gene: .
clone size: .
V gene: TRBV3-1/TRBV3-2
CDR3 DNA: TGTGCCAGCAGCCAAGAAGTGACTACTCAAGAGACCCAGTACTTC
CDR3 protein: CASSQEVTTQETQYF

J gene: TRBJ1-4
CDR3 length: 15
D gene: TRBD1
clone size: .
V gene: TRBV9
CDR3 DNA: TGTGCCAGCAGCTTCCCGGGACAGGGCGATGAAAAACTGTTTTTT
CDR3 protein: CASSFPGQGDEKLFF

J gene: TRBJ2-7
CDR3 length: 15
D gene: TRBD1
clone size: .
V gene: TRBV28
CDR3 DNA: TGTGCCAGCAGGACCCCGGGACAGGGGGCAGCCGAGCAGTACTTC
CDR3 protein: CASRTPGQGAAEQYF

J gene: TRBJ2-7
CDR3 length: 12
D gene: .
clone size: .
V gene: TRBV28
CDR3 DNA: TGTGCCAGCAGCAACACTAACTACGAGCAGTACTTC
CDR3 protein: CASSNTNYEQYF

J gene: TRBJ2-3
CDR3 length: 17
D gene: TRBD1
clone size: once
V gene: TRBV11-2
CDR3 DNA: TGTGCCAGCAGCTTCCCGGGACAGGAATGGGGCACAGATACGCAGTATTTT
CDR3 protein: CASSFPGQEWGTDTQYF

J gene: TRBJ2-3
CDR3 length: 16
D gene: .
clone size: .
V gene: TRBV7-7
CDR3 DNA: TGTGCCAGCAGCTTAGCTCCGGGGGGCCGGCCAGATACGCAGTATTTT
CDR3 protein: CASSLAPGGRPDTQYF

J gene: TRBJ2-7
CDR3 length: 12
D gene: TRBD2
clone size: .
V gene: TRBV13
CDR3 DNA: TGTGCCACCGGTCGGGGGGAGCACGAGCAGTACTTC
CDR3 protein: CATGRGEHEQYF

J gene: TRBJ1-5
CDR3 length: 14
D gene: .
clone size: once
V gene: TRBV28
CDR3 DNA: TGTGCCAGCAGTTCGGCGACCCCAGGGCAGCCCCAGCATTTT
CDR3 protein: CASSSATPGQPQHF

J gene: TRBJ2-2
CDR3 length: 15
D gene: .
clone size: .
V gene: TRBV7-6
CDR3 DNA: TGTGCCAGCAGCTTGGGGCGGGGGCGCACCGGGGAGCTGTTTTTT
CDR3 protein: CASSLGRGRTGELFF

J gene: TRBJ2-3
CDR3 length: 14
D gene: .
clone size: .
V gene: TRBV29-1
CDR3 DNA: TGCAGCGTTGAAGACAACTCGGGGGCAGATACGCAGTATTTT
CDR3 protein: CSVEDNSGADTQYF

J gene: TRBJ2-7
CDR3 length: 16
D gene: TRBD1
clone size: few
V gene: TRBV15
CDR3 DNA: TGTGCCACCAGCAGACCAACATACCGGGACAGGGACGAGCAGTACTTC
CDR3 protein: CATSRPTYRDRDEQYF

J gene: TRBJ2-5
CDR3 length: 17
D gene: TRBD2
clone size: .
V gene: TRBV11-2
CDR3 DNA: TGTGCCAGCAGCTTAGTTGGTCTAGCGGGGGGGCGAGAGACCCAGTACTTC
CDR3 protein: CASSLVGLAGGRETQYF

J gene: TRBJ2-3
CDR3 length: 18
D gene: TRBD2
clone size: .
V gene: TRBV3-1/TRBV3-2
CDR3 DNA: TGTGCCAGCAGCCAAGTTGGGCTAGCGGACCTTTGGACAGATACGCAGTATTTT
CDR3 protein: CASSQVGLADLWTDTQYF

J gene: TRBJ2-7
CDR3 length: 14
D gene: .
clone size: .
V gene: TRBV6-2/TRBV6-3
CDR3 DNA: TGTGCCAGCAGTTATGCGGGCCTCACCTACGAGCAGTACTTC
CDR3 protein: CASSYAGLTYEQYF

J gene: TRBJ2-3
CDR3 length: 15
D gene: TRBD2
clone size: .
V gene: TRBV5-4
CDR3 DNA: TGTGCCAGCAGCAGTAGGCTAGCGGGGTTGGATACGCAGTATTTT
CDR3 protein: CASSSRLAGLDTQYF

J gene: TRBJ1-1
CDR3 length: 17
D gene: .
clone size: .
V gene: TRBV5-1
CDR3 DNA: TGCGCCAGCAGCTTGGCGGGGCCCACAGGGTCTAGCACTGAAGCTTTCTTT
CDR3 protein: CASSLAGPTGSSTEAFF

J gene: TRBJ1-2
CDR3 length: 13
D gene: .
clone size: .
V gene: TRBV2
CDR3 DNA: TGTGCCAGCGACCGGGACACAGCCTATGGCTACACCTTC
CDR3 protein: CASDRDTAYGYTF

J gene: TRBJ2-1
CDR3 length: 17
D gene: TRBD2
clone size: .
V gene: TRBV4-1
CDR3 DNA: TGCGCCAGCAGCCAAGATGAACGGGGGGGCCCCCAGGATGAGCAGTTCTTC
CDR3 protein: CASSQDERGGPQDEQFF

J gene: TRBJ1-6
CDR3 length: 15
D gene: .
clone size: .
V gene: TRBV3-1/TRBV3-2
CDR3 DNA: TGTGCCAGCAGCCAAAGTAGTACAGGGAGTTCACCCCTCCACTTT
CDR3 protein: CASSQSSTGSSPLHF